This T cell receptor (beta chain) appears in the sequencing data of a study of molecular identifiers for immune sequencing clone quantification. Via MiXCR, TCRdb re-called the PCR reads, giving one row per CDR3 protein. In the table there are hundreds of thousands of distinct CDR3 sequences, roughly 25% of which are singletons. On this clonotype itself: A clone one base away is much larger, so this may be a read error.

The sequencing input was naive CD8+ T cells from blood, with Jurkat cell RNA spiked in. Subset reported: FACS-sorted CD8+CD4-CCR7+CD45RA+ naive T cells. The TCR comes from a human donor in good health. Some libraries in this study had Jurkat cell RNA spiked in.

The CDR3 sequence: CASSLISGGDDQPQHF. CDR3 DNA: TGTGCCAGCAGCTTAATCTCAGGGGGTGACGATCAGCCCCAGCATTTT. The genes are TRBV7-2 and TRBJ1-5; 7 bases are a match to TRBD1. Germline-derived CDR1 and CDR2 are SGHTA and FQGNSA. The CDR3 is made up of 16 amino acids. V shed 2 bases, J shed 5 bases, and the junction held 9 bases outside the gene matches. The full variable domain, its missing parts supplied by reference TRBV7-2 and TRBJ1-5, is GAGVSQSPSNKVTEKGKDVELRCDPISGHTALYWYRQSLGQGLEFLIYFQGNSAPDKSGLPSDRFSAERTGGSVSTLTIQRTQQEDSAVYLCASSLISGGDDQPQHFGDGTRLSIL.